This TCR beta chain was recorded in a study of T cells in Graves' hyperthyroidism and ophthalmopathy (dated by TCRdb to about 2019). About the investigation overall: Peripheral blood samples were taken at initial diagnosis, before any treatment was given. Following sampling, methimazole starting at 30 mg daily was given to hyperthyroidism patients, and high-dose intravenous methylprednisolone was given to ophthalmopathy patients. The study also compared thyroid tissue and blood T-cell repertoires from about six Graves' hyperthyroidism patients. According to the paper, TCR Vbeta CDR3 sequencing was carried out on over 130 peripheral blood samples, which came from approximately 43 ophthalmopathy, roughly 75 hyperthyroidism and some 17 progressor patients. For training and testing, the roughly 93 patients in the discovery cohort were randomly divided in a 7:3 ratio. A discovery cohort of about a hundred patients, 43 with Graves' ophthalmopathy and 55 to 60 with stable Graves' hyperthyroidism, was used to find distinguishing TCR V-J signatures. Whether ophthalmopathy could be predicted prospectively was tested in an independent validation cohort made up of 18 hyperthyroidism patients plus 17 patients who later progressed to ophthalmopathy.

As regards this clonotype: Its specific antigen is unknown. No quality values exist for individual bases; no much larger clone is one base distant.

Overall results and qualifications from the work: A model built on a 13 V-J signature distinguished ophthalmopathy from stable hyperthyroidism, reaching around 88% sensitivity and about 81% specificity in cross-validation and 80%/75% in testing. No statistical method was used to fix the sample size in advance, and group allocation was not hidden from the investigators. In validation, the model predicted progression to ophthalmopathy with approximately 69% sensitivity and approximately 72% specificity, a median of around 6.6 months before onset. Blood samples also contained most of the expanded thyroid clonotypes (frequency above 0.001), which suggests that blood repertoires may reflect thyroid immune responses.

Trimming removed 2 bases from V and 3 bases from J, leaving 11 bases between the germline ends. CDR1 is given as SGHDT and CDR2 as YYEEEE, both from the germline V gene. The CDR3 measures 14 amino acids from cysteine to phenylalanine. Just the 42-base CDR3 DNA is kept, in frame starting at base 1. In the ophthalmopathy patients, disease was moderately to severely active, with a Clinical Activity Score of 3 or more, a NOSPECS grade of 4 or more, and a duration of less than 3 months. Patients with uncontrolled infections, other autoimmune diseases, pregnancy or lactation were excluded. Clinical symptoms, serum thyroxine and TRAb, thyroid ultrasound, and orbital computed tomography formed the basis for the diagnoses. PBMCs were isolated from about 9 ml of fresh peripheral blood by Ficoll-Paque density gradient centrifugation. Trizol reagent was used to extract total RNA, and RNA quality was then checked on an Agilent 2100 Bioanalyzer.

The TCR beta CDR3 regions were amplified from RNA transcripts. For the first round of RT-PCR on the TCR CDR3, the HTBI primer set was used together with the Qiagen OneStep RT-PCR kit. Libraries were constructed in a second round of multiplex PCR, after which size selection and purification were performed. Sequencing of the libraries was done on an Illumina HiSeq2000 using paired-end 100 bp reads. In the original analysis: SOAPnuke was used to process the raw data, throwing out any read that contained adapters or uncalled bases, had a mean Phred below 15, or lacked an exact constant-primer or identifier match. COPE v1.2.5 was used to merge high-quality paired reads, and clonotypes were defined as unique nucleotide sequences. MiTCR v1.1 was used to align the clonotypes against IMGT TRBV, TRBD and TRBJ reference segments. The analysis included only V-J combinations with a frequency above 0.0001, which together covered approximately 99% of the repertoires. A TCS score was defined as the ratio between F50 (clonal expansion) and ExV (chaos), using BLOSUM62-based TCRdist between CDR3 peptides within each V-J. Welch's t-statistics and random forest reduced around 520 V-J features to roughly 13, which were used in a naive Bayes classifier (R e1071). TCRdb handled the public reads itself, with Q25 trimming in fastp and clone calling in MiXCR, and kept productive beta chains. Each CDR3 protein appears once, grouped with its most common genes and DNA. TCRdb's processing, not the authors', yielded these V and J calls. This sample is represented by under 350,000 distinct CDR3 sequences; about 17% of them were singletons. The ten largest clonotypes hold around 61% of the sample.

Input material: blood. This receptor chain uses TRBV5-6 and TRBJ1-2; a tentative D match to TRBD1 spans 5 bases. This receptor was identified in a woman aged 60-70 years with Graves' ophthalmopathy. The CDR3 region: CASSFPGRDYGYTF. The sequenced DNA is TGTGCCAGCAGCTTTCCAGGGAGAGACTATGGCTACACCTTC.